The source of this T cell receptor (beta chain) is a study of blood T cell repertoires in COVID-19. Study-wide context: Sources were T cells, B-cell-depleted T cells, or PBMCs; the material itself was cDNA or gDNA.

Clinical history as reported by participants underpinned cohort assignment. Germline V CDR1 and CDR2: LGHDT, YNNKEL (reference sequence). Germline trimming cut 6 bases from V and 2 bases from J; bases unmatched to any gene: 3. This CDR3 has 13 residues. TCRdb keeps only in-frame clones here, not all; method: immunoSEQ multiplex PCR. The table has about 380,000 clones, around nine tenths seen once. The chain employs TRBV3-1 (or the pseudogene TRBV3-2) and TRBJ2-7; 8 bases match TRBD1. This TCR was sampled from a woman in her late teens or twenties who had recovered from COVID-19. The material sequenced was PBMCs or T cells enriched from blood (not recorded which). CDR3 DNA: TGTGCCAGCAGAGTACAGGGGGCCTACGAGCAGTACTTC. Protein sequence: CASRVQGAYEQYF.